The 32 T cell receptor beta chains reported below all come from one sample, sequenced in a study of shared clonotypes between healthy human individuals. The method was immunoSEQ multiplex PCR; TCRdb's version includes in-frame clones alone and lacks a portion of them. The data contain more than 1.2 million clones, 98% of them singletons. Sequences were obtained from naive CD4+ T cells sorted from blood. Subset meaning: CD45RA+ positively selected. The receptor set was obtained from a man younger than 40 in good health.

The CDR3 sequence is CASSPKTAPYEQYF. CDR3 DNA: TGTGCCAGCAGCCCGAAGACAGCGCCTTACGAGCAGTACTTC. The rearrangement uses TRBV9 and TRBJ2-7; weak D call: TRBD1 (5 bases). Deletions cut 4 bases from V and 4 bases from J, with 15 bases between. Germline lookup yields CDR1 SGDLS and CDR2 YYNGEE. CDR3 length equals 14 residues.

CDR3 sequence reads: CASSHGTGDQPQHF. DNA for the CDR3: TGCGCCAGCAGCCACGGGACAGGGGATCAGCCCCAGCATTTT. This chain links TRBV4-1 with TRBJ1-5; the match to TRBD1 covers 10 bases. Germline lookup yields CDR1 MGHRA and CDR2 YSYEKL. V was clipped by 3 bases and J by 5 bases; unmatched bases: 1. This CDR3 contains 14 residues.

The chain links TRBV11-2 to TRBJ2-7; 11 positions match TRBD2. The junction had 8 bases not matched to a gene; V was cut back by 3 bases and J by 7 bases. CDR3 length: 15 residues. Germline values: CDR1 SGHAT, CDR2 FQNNGV. The DNA for the CDR3 is TGTGCCAGCAGCTTTACTAGCGGGAGTTCACAAGAGCAGTACTTC. It specifies CASSFTSGSSQEQYF.

J is TRBJ2-1 and V is TRBV5-8; 8 bases align to TRBD2. Germline CDR1 is SGHTS and CDR2 is YDEGEE. The CDR3 spans 15 residues. J gave up 0 bases and V 4 bases, and 3 bases lay outside the gene matches. The CDR3: CASSREGTSYNEQFF. CDR3 bases: TGTGCCAGCAGCCGGGAGGGGACCTCCTACAATGAGCAGTTCTTC.

This sequence joins TRBV5-4 and TRBJ1-1; the D is unclear. Between the trimmed V and J ends, which lost 2 bases and 0 bases, there was a span of 5 bases. The CDR3 totals 13 residues. Looked up from germline, CDR1 is SGHNT and CDR2 is YYREEE (reference sequence). The CDR3 bases are TGTGCCAGCAGCTTCTTCATGAACACTGAAGCTTTCTTT. Its translation: CASSFFMNTEAFF.

The CDR3 nucleotides are TGTGCCAGCAGTTTGGGACAGGACCCAAAACTGTTTTTT. As protein: CASSLGQDPKLFF. The chain uses TRBV6-6 and TRBJ1-4, with TRBD1 matching over 8 bases. Germline V gene data show CDR1 as MNHNY and CDR2 as SVGAGI (reference sequence). The CDR3 runs to 13 residues. V shed 4 bases and J 10 bases; nucleotides not matched to a gene: 5.

The V and J genes are TRBV6-4 and TRBJ1-1; 7 bases align to TRBD1. The CDR3 covers 17 residues. Per germline, CDR1 MRHNA and CDR2 SNTAGT. The V segment lost 4 bases and the J segment 3 bases; nucleotides outside the gene matches: 14. CDR3 DNA: TGTGCCAGCAGTGCCCAGGGGGTCTCCTCGGGTTACACTGAAGCTTTCTTT. It is translated as CASSAQGVSSGYTEAFF.

The CDR3 coding sequence is TGTGCCAGCTCACCGAACCAGGCTGAGACCCAGTACTTC. It translates to CASSPNQAETQYF. The gene calls are TRBV18 and TRBJ2-5; D remains ambiguous. V was cut by 3 bases and J by 5 bases, with 10 bases left in between. Germline CDR1 reads KGHSH; CDR2 reads LQKENI. This CDR3 contains 13 residues.

V is TRBV2 and J is TRBJ1-5; no reliable D call. Trimming cost V 1 base and J 7 bases, with 11 bases left between them. This CDR3 has 14 residues. The V gene's germline CDR1 is SNHLY and CDR2 FYNNEI. The CDR3 sequence is CASSEVGRRQPQHF. DNA for the CDR3: TGTGCCAGCAGTGAAGTCGGAAGACGGCAGCCCCAGCATTTT.

The chain is built from TRBV7-2 and TRBJ1-5; 8 positions match TRBD1. CDR1 is SGHTA and CDR2 is FQGNSA in the germline V gene. The CDR3 has 16 amino acids. V was pared by 4 bases and J by 5 bases, with 10 bases of the junction left unmatched. The CDR3 region is CASSSEGQGRDQPQHF. The CDR3 DNA is TGTGCCAGCAGCTCCGAAGGACAGGGTAGGGATCAGCCCCAGCATTTT.

This chain connects TRBV5-1 to TRBJ1-1, with TRBD1 as a possible D gene (5 bases). V was shortened by 4 bases and J by 0 bases, with 10 bases between the two germline ends. CDR1 and CDR2 from the germline V gene are SGHRS and YFSETQ. This CDR3 is 14 amino acids long. CDR3 in amino acids: CASSRGEMNTEAFF. Written as DNA, the CDR3 is TGCGCCAGCAGCCGGGGGGAGATGAACACTGAAGCTTTCTTT.

A single count supports this clone. This chain connects TRBV28 to TRBJ2-7; the D is unclear. The CDR3 has 12 residues. CDR1 and CDR2 (germline): MDHEN, SYDVKM. The V and J ends lost 5 bases and 4 bases respectively, with 9 bases between them. The CDR3 DNA is TGTGCCAGCAGTCCGTCTACTTACGAGCAGTACTTC. This gives the protein CASSPSTYEQYF.

This chain joins TRBV7-8 and TRBJ2-7, with 9 positions matching TRBD1. J was trimmed by 4 bases and V by 2 bases; bases with no gene match: 18. Germline V lookup: CDR1 SGHVS, CDR2 FQNEAQ. This CDR3 contains 19 residues. The CDR3 DNA reads as TGTGCCAGCAGCTTACATTCTTTGTGGGGACAGGGAATTTATTACGAGCAGTACTTC. This codes for CASSLHSLWGQGIYYEQYF.

The chain links TRBV14 to TRBJ2-7; D possibly corresponds to TRBD1 (7 bases). In germline, CDR1 is SGHDN, CDR2 FVKESK. The CDR3 is 15 amino acids. The V end lost 3 bases, the J end lost 3 bases, and 15 bases lay between the germline ends. The CDR3 bases are TGTGCCAGCAGCCACCGACAGGGAGGCTACTACGAGCAGTACTTC. Translated: CASSHRQGGYYEQYF.

The CDR3 sequence is CASSVQGLAGAYEQYF. Here the CDR3 DNA reads TGTGCCAGCAGCGTCCAAGGACTAGCGGGAGCCTACGAGCAGTACTTC. The chain joins TRBV9 to TRBJ2-7, with TRBD2 identical over 13 bases. Losses at the gene ends were 2 bases for V and 2 bases for J; bases not matched to a gene: 4. Germline V gene data show CDR1 as SGDLS and CDR2 as YYNGEE. The CDR3 runs 16 residues.

J is TRBJ2-1 and V is TRBV5-6; TRBD2 aligns across 8 bases. Germline trimming cut 2 bases from V and 7 bases from J; bases unmatched to any gene: 8. This CDR3 spans 15 amino acids. CDR1 SGHDT and CDR2 YYEEEE come from the germline V gene. This chain's CDR3 is CASSFRRGVANEQFF. CDR3 nucleotides: TGTGCCAGCAGCTTTCGGCGGGGGGTAGCAAATGAGCAGTTCTTC.

The chain employs TRBV4-3 and TRBJ2-5; 9 nucleotides agree with TRBD2. Germline V lookup: CDR1 LGHNA, CDR2 YSLEER. This CDR3 has 16 amino acids. Unmatched junction bases numbered 13, after V lost 4 bases and J lost 7 bases. Written as DNA, the CDR3 is TGCGCCAGCAGCCGGGGGGGAGAAGCGGGAGGAGCGACCCAGTACTTC. This gives the protein CASSRGGEAGGATQYF.

In nucleotides, the CDR3 is TGTGCCAGCAGAGGGACTAGTAATACCGGGGAGCTGTTTTTT. Amino acid sequence: CASRGTSNTGELFF. The J gene is TRBJ2-2, the V gene TRBV27, with TRBD2 matching 8 bases. V was pared by 6 bases and J by 5 bases, with 5 bases of the junction left unmatched. The CDR3 is made up of 14 amino acids. Germline CDR1 MNHEY, CDR2 SMNVEV (reference sequence).

The gene calls are TRBV5-1 and TRBJ2-7; unclear D gene. The V end was cut by 0 bases, the J end by 2 bases, with 15 bases between. The CDR3 length is 16 residues. CDR1 and CDR2 (germline): SGHRS, YFSETQ. For the CDR3, the DNA is TGCGCCAGCAGCTTGGATTCAAGGCTGACGACCTACGAGCAGTACTTC. Residues: CASSLDSRLTTYEQYF. Variable domain in full (rest from reference TRBV5-1 and TRBJ2-7): KAGVTQTPRYLIKTRGQQVTLSCSPISGHRSVSWYQQTPGQGLQFLFEYFSETQRNKGNFPGRFSGRQFSNSRSEMNVSTLELGDSALYLCASSLDSRLTTYEQYFGPGTRLTVT.

The count of this clone is one. The V call is TRBV6-6, the J call TRBJ2-1; D is possibly TRBD2 (7 bases). Germline V CDR1 and CDR2: MNHNY, SVGAGI (reference sequence). V was trimmed by 5 bases and J by 0 bases, leaving 11 bases between them. The CDR3 length is 15 residues. CDR3 amino acids: CASSRGAASYNEQFF. CDR3 DNA: TGTGCCAGCAGTCGGGGGGCAGCCTCCTACAATGAGCAGTTCTTC.

This rearrangement joins TRBV7-7 to TRBJ2-1; D is perhaps TRBD1 or TRBD2 (5 bases each). Germline CDR1 and CDR2: SSHAT and FNYEAQ (reference sequence). V was pared by 5 bases and J by 9 bases, with 14 bases between. The CDR3 spans 13 residues. CDR3 amino acids: CASSLIGTGEQFF. The CDR3 DNA sequence: TGTGCCAGCAGCCTAATCGGGACGGGTGAGCAGTTCTTC.

This clone was counted a single time. The CDR3 protein is CASSYSSLFPYEQYF. The CDR3 nucleotides are TGTGCCAGCAGTTACTCGTCCCTGTTTCCCTACGAGCAGTACTTC. This chain connects TRBV6-5 to TRBJ2-7; D is undetermined. The germline CDR1 and CDR2 sequences are MNHEY and SVGAGI. The CDR3 loop spans 15 amino acids. Trimming left V 0 bases short and J 2 bases short, with 11 bases between.

V usage is TRBV11-2 and J usage is TRBJ2-2; D gene uncertain. The length of the CDR3 is 13 residues. V was shortened by 3 bases and J by 5 bases, with 7 bases between the two germline ends. Germline lookup yields CDR1 SGHAT and CDR2 FQNNGV. The CDR3 sequence: CASSFLATGELFF. The CDR3 DNA follows: TGTGCCAGCAGCTTCCTTGCGACCGGGGAGCTGTTTTTT. The full variable domain, rest sourced from reference TRBV11-2 and TRBJ2-2, is EAGVAQSPRYKIIEKRQSVAFWCNPISGHATLYWYQQILGQGPKLLIQFQNNGVVDDSQLPKDRFSAERLKGVDSTLKIQPAKLEDSAVYLCASSFLATGELFFGEGSRLTVL.

The CDR3 DNA reads as TGCGCCAGCAGCTCGGGACTAGCGGGAGTCCATGAGCAGTTCTTC. It is translated as CASSSGLAGVHEQFF. The rearrangement uses TRBV10-1 and TRBJ2-1, with 14 bases lining up with TRBD2. The ends lost 6 bases at V and 8 bases at J; junction bases unmatched: 6. There are 15 residues in the CDR3. CDR1 WNHNN and CDR2 SYGVQD come from the germline V gene (reference sequence).

The rearrangement links TRBV25-1 to TRBJ2-2, with 9 nucleotides matching TRBD2. Germline trimming cut 5 bases from V and 0 bases from J; bases unmatched to any gene: 7. Germline V gene sequence: CDR1 MGHDK, CDR2 SYGVNS. The CDR3 consists of 17 residues. The CDR3 sequence: CASSSTSGHSNTGELFF. DNA of the CDR3: TGTGCCAGCAGTTCAACTAGCGGGCATTCGAACACCGGGGAGCTGTTTTTT.

This chain joins TRBV5-1 and TRBJ1-2, with TRBD1 as a possible D gene (5 bases). Per the germline V gene, CDR1 is SGHRS and CDR2 is YFSETQ. The V gene lost 3 bases and the J gene lost 2 bases, with 8 bases spanning the gap. The CDR3 extends over 13 amino acids. CDR3 bases: TGCGCCAGCAGCTCGGAGGGGAACTATGGCTACACCTTC. This sequence encodes CASSSEGNYGYTF.

V gene TRBV7-8 combines with J gene TRBJ2-2, with 7 bases fitting TRBD2. CDR3 size: 19 residues. Germline lookup yields CDR1 SGHVS and CDR2 FQNEAQ. The trim removed 4 bases at V and 4 bases at J, leaving 18 bases unmatched. The CDR3 DNA reads as TGTGCCAGCAGCTCAGACCCATACCTTCCGGGACTAATCACCGGGGAGCTGTTTTTT. It is translated as CASSSDPYLPGLITGELFF.

The chain joins TRBV27 to TRBJ1-2; tentative D call: TRBD1 (6 bases). The length of the CDR3 is 14 residues. V was shortened by 2 bases and J by 6 bases, with 13 bases between the two germline ends. CDR1 and CDR2 (germline): MNHEY, SMNVEV (reference sequence). The CDR3 region has the DNA TGTGCCAGCAGTTTAATCCAGGGGACGGATGGCTACACCTTC. This translates into CASSLIQGTDGYTF.

CDR3 bases: TGTGCCAGCAGTTTAGCCGGCGGCCTTTCGAACACCGGGGAGCTGTTTTTT. This translates into CASSLAGGLSNTGELFF. The J gene is TRBJ2-2, the V gene TRBV28; D is uncertain. This CDR3 is built from 17 residues. The V and J ends lost 2 bases and 0 bases respectively, with 13 bases between them. Germline-derived CDR1 and CDR2 are MDHEN and SYDVKM.

This sequence joins TRBV5-4 and TRBJ2-3; TRBD1 is a possible D gene (6 bases). Trimming stripped 4 bases from V and 0 bases from J, with 18 bases between. In germline, CDR1 is SGHNT, CDR2 YYREEE (reference sequence). This CDR3 is built from 17 residues. CDR3 sequence (DNA): TGTGCCAGCAGCCCCAGGACACAGGGAAGCAGCACAGATACGCAGTATTTT. It is translated as CASSPRTQGSSTDTQYF.

The rearrangement joins TRBV4-3 to TRBJ2-1; D not resolved. The CDR3 extends over 14 amino acids. V was pared by 0 bases and J by 9 bases, with 12 bases between. The germline gives CDR1 LGHNA, CDR2 YSLEER. CDR3 sequence (DNA): TGCGCCAGCAGCCAAGAAGGAACCAGTGCTGAGCAGTTCTTC. Residues: CASSQEGTSAEQFF.

The chain joins TRBV21-1 to TRBJ1-1. TRBV21-1 is shown as a pseudogene. The CDR3 has 16 residues. The CDR3: CASRANFYTIRTEAFF. The DNA for the CDR3 is TGTGCCAGCAGGGCTAATTTCTACACAATTCGCACTGAAGCTTTCTTT.